The clone carrying this T cell receptor (beta chain) was seen just once. These data originate in a study of shared clonotypes between healthy human individuals. The data were produced by immunoSEQ multiplex PCR, yet TCRdb's version contains in-frame clones alone and is incomplete. Of around 700,000 clones listed, approximately 79% are singletons. The CDR3 covers 14 residues. Unmatched junction bases numbered 6, after V lost 4 bases and J lost 4 bases. Germline V gene data show CDR1 as MNHEY and CDR2 as SVGAGI. The TCR sequence derives from a woman under 40 in good health. The sample was memory CD4+ T cells sorted from blood. Regarding subset: CD45RA-negative fraction. The rearrangement uses TRBV6-5 and TRBJ1-1, with 7 bases identical to TRBD1. CDR3 loop: CASSLTGRSTEAFF. CDR3 DNA sequence: TGTGCCAGCAGTTTGACAGGGCGGAGCACTGAAGCTTTCTTT.